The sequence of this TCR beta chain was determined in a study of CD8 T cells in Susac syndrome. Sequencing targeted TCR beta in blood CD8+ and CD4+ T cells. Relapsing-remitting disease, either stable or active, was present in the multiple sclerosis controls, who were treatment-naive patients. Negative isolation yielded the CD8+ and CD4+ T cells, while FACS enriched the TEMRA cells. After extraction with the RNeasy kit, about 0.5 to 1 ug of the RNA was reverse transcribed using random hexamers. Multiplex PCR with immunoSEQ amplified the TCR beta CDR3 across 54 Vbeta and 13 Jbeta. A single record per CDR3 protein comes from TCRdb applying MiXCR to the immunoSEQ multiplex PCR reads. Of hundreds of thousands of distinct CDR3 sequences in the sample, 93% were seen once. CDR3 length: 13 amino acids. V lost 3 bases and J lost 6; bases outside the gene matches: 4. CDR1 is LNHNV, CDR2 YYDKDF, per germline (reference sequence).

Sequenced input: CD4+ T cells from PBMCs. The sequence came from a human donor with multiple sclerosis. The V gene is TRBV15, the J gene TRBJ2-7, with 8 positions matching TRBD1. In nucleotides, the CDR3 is TGTGCCACCAGCAGGCAGGGGGCGAGCGAGCAGTACTTC. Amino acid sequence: CATSRQGASEQYF.